The 26 T cell receptor beta chains below were found in one sample sequenced in a study of blood T cell repertoires in COVID-19. This table comes from immunoSEQ multiplex PCR, and its TCRdb copy is limited to in-frame clones, with some not included. Of 45,000 or so clones detected, roughly nine tenths appear once; the ten largest clones hold around 10%. Source material: peripheral blood. The receptors shown here come from a human donor in a cohort sampled during active COVID-19.

This chain joins TRBV6-2 or TRBV6-3 and TRBJ2-1, with 8 bases lining up with TRBD2. CDR1 and CDR2 (germline): MNHEY, SVGEGT. The junction had 9 bases not matched to a gene; V was cut back by 4 bases and J by 7 bases. This CDR3 is 15 amino acids long. The CDR3 sequence: CASSWSGGPGNEQFF. DNA of the CDR3: TGTGCCAGCAGTTGGTCGGGGGGGCCTGGTAATGAGCAGTTCTTC.

This chain uses TRBV18 with TRBJ1-1; weak D call: TRBD1 (5 bases). The V gene's germline CDR1 is KGHSH and CDR2 LQKENI. The CDR3 loop spans 12 amino acids. V was trimmed by 9 bases and J by 1 base, leaving 9 bases between them. CDR3 bases: TGTGCCAGTTCCGGGGGGAACACTGAAGCTTTCTTT. Its translation is CASSGGNTEAFF.

This clone was counted a few times. This chain uses TRBV6-2 or TRBV6-3 with TRBJ2-7; tentatively, D is TRBD1 (5 bases). V was trimmed by 4 bases and J by 5 bases, leaving 18 bases between them. Germline V gives CDR1 MNHEY, CDR2 SVGEGT. This CDR3 spans 15 amino acids. The CDR3: CASSSDRTPSNEQYF. The CDR3, as DNA: TGTGCCAGCAGTTCCGATAGGACACCCTCTAACGAGCAGTACTTC.

About this clone itself: Distinct nucleotide sequences in the sample also encode this CDR3. The rearrangement links TRBV7-2 to TRBJ1-1, with D unclear. This CDR3 region has 14 residues. The V gene's germline CDR1 is SGHTA and CDR2 FQGNSA. V gave up 5 bases and J gave up 1 base, with 11 bases separating them. The CDR3 here is CASSPQAGNTEAFF. DNA for the CDR3: TGTGCCAGCAGCCCCCAGGCCGGGAACACTGAAGCTTTCTTT.

The chain recombines TRBV7-2 with TRBJ2-1; TRBD2 matches 12 bases. Germline CDR1 is SGHTA and CDR2 is FQGNSA. V dropped 5 bases and J dropped 4; count of bases not matched to a gene: 9. The CDR3 is 17 amino acids. The CDR3 DNA sequence: TGTGCCAGCAGCCCGAACCCCACTAGCGGGGGGTACAATGAGCAGTTCTTC. This gives the protein CASSPNPTSGGYNEQFF.

The gene calls are TRBV6-1 and TRBJ1-6, with D unclear. The length of the CDR3 is 14 residues. In germline, CDR1 is MNHNS, CDR2 SASEGT. Trimming removed 1 base at V and 8 bases at J, with 9 bases between. The CDR3 DNA sequence: TGTGCCAGCAGTGAAGTCGGGAGATATTCACCCCTCCACTTT. Its translation is CASSEVGRYSPLHF.

This sequence joins TRBV24-1 and TRBJ2-5; 10 bases line up with TRBD2. The V and J ends lost 7 bases and 3 bases, in that order; junction bases with no gene match: 10. The CDR3 runs to 16 residues. From germline, CDR1 is KGHDR and CDR2 SFDVKD. The CDR3 DNA sequence: TGTGCCACCAGCGAGGGTCCTAGCGGGGGTGAAGAGACCCAGTACTTC. Residues: CATSEGPSGGEETQYF.

This clone was observed a single time. The J gene is TRBJ2-1, the V gene TRBV20-1; 10 bases match TRBD2. Losses at the gene ends were 3 bases for V and 10 bases for J; bases not matched to a gene: 12. Germline-derived CDR1 and CDR2 are DFQATT and SNEGSKA (reference sequence). This CDR3 spans 15 amino acids. The CDR3 protein is CSASPLAGVPGEQFF. The CDR3 bases are TGCAGTGCTAGTCCTCTAGCGGGGGTCCCAGGGGAGCAGTTCTTC.

The chain joins TRBV18 to TRBJ1-2; the D gene is possibly TRBD1 (6 bases). Trimming took 4 bases from V and 5 from J, leaving 26 bases between them. CDR1 KGHSH and CDR2 LQKENI come from the germline V gene. The CDR3 runs 18 residues. In nucleotides, the CDR3 is TGTGCCAGCTCACTAACAAAACCCGGGACAAGCAATCGGTATGGCTACACCTTC. It codes for CASSLTKPGTSNRYGYTF.

This rearrangement joins TRBV30 to TRBJ2-5; 7 positions match TRBD2. Germline V gene data show CDR1 as GTSNPN and CDR2 as SVGIG (reference sequence). This CDR3 has 15 residues. Unmatched junction bases numbered 8, after V lost 1 base and J lost 3 bases. As DNA, the CDR3 is TGTGCCTGGAGTGGGGTAGCGGGTCCCAAAGAGACCCAGTACTTC. It specifies CAWSGVAGPKETQYF.

This chain connects TRBV13 to TRBJ2-7; 7 positions agree with TRBD1. Trimming took 7 bases from V and 5 from J; bases not matched to a gene: 11. The CDR3 contains 14 residues. CDR1 and CDR2 from the germline V gene are PRHDT and FYEKMQ (reference sequence). CDR3 residues: CASMSRDSFNEQYF. The CDR3 coding sequence is TGTGCCAGCATGAGTCGGGACAGTTTCAACGAGCAGTACTTC.

The rearrangement links TRBV2 to TRBJ2-7, with 10 nucleotides matching TRBD2. V dropped 6 bases and J dropped 3; count of bases not matched to a gene: 2. The CDR3 totals 13 residues. Germline V lookup: CDR1 SNHLY, CDR2 FYNNEI. CDR3 sequence (DNA): TGTGCCAGCAGGGCTAGCGGGGGCTACGAGCAGTACTTC. This sequence encodes CASRASGGYEQYF. Full variable domain (remainder filled in from reference TRBV2 and TRBJ2-7): EPEVTQTPSHQVTQMGQEVILRCVPISNHLYFYWYRQILGQKVEFLVSFYNNEISEKSEIFDDQFSVERPDGSNFTLKIRSTKLEDSAMYFCASRASGGYEQYFGPGTRLTVT.

The chain recombines TRBV5-6 with TRBJ2-1; 8 bases map to TRBD1. Germline CDR1 is SGHDT and CDR2 is YYEEEE. This CDR3 contains 13 residues. V lost 4 bases and J lost 6; bases outside the gene matches: 3. CDR3 amino acids: CASSTTGGNEQFF. The CDR3 nucleotides read TGTGCCAGCAGCACAACAGGGGGCAATGAGCAGTTCTTC.

Written as DNA, the CDR3 is TGTGCCAGCCTTACTAGCGCGATGAGTAATGAGCAGTTCTTC. The encoded protein is CASLTSAMSNEQFF. The chain carries TRBV5-6 and TRBJ2-1, with 7 bases lining up with TRBD2. CDR3 length: 14 amino acids. With 7 bases clipped from V and 7 bases from J, the junction kept 11 bases outside the gene matches. Germline V gene data show CDR1 as SGHDT and CDR2 as YYEEEE.

The rearrangement joins TRBV28 to TRBJ1-1, with D possibly TRBD1 on 6 matching bases. This CDR3 has 15 residues. The germline V and J ends were trimmed by 2 bases and 0 bases, with 10 bases remaining between them. From germline, CDR1 is MDHEN and CDR2 SYDVKM. CDR3: CASSLPGTLNTEAFF. The DNA of the CDR3 is TGTGCCAGCAGTTTACCCGGGACATTGAACACTGAAGCTTTCTTT.

J is TRBJ1-1 and V is TRBV5-1, with 7 bases that match TRBD1. Germline V lookup: CDR1 SGHRS, CDR2 YFSETQ. V was pared by 4 bases and J by 3 bases, with 9 bases of the junction left unmatched. This CDR3 region has 15 residues. The CDR3 nucleotides read TGCGCCAGCAGCCACGGGACAGCTGGGGACACTGAAGCTTTCTTT. Amino acids: CASSHGTAGDTEAFF.

CDR3 bases: TGTGCCAGCAGCGGATCGGGACAGCTCCAAGAGACCCAGTACTTC. Amino acids: CASSGSGQLQETQYF. This chain links TRBV2 with TRBJ2-5; the match to TRBD1 covers 7 bases. V was pared by 6 bases and J by 1 base, with 8 bases of the junction left unmatched. Germline loops: CDR1 SNHLY, CDR2 FYNNEI. The CDR3 length is 15 residues.

This rearrangement joins TRBV19 to TRBJ2-3; 10 bases align to TRBD2. Germline-derived CDR1 and CDR2 are LNHDA and SQIVND (reference sequence). Trimming cost V 5 bases and J 3 bases; bases outside gene matches: 8. The CDR3 extends over 16 amino acids. The CDR3 nucleotides read TGTGCCAGTAGTCCAACTAGCGGGGCGAGTACAGATACGCAGTATTTT. This gives the protein CASSPTSGASTDTQYF.

V gene TRBV19 combines with J gene TRBJ2-1, with TRBD1 matching 9 bases. Germline V CDR1 and CDR2: LNHDA, SQIVND (reference sequence). CDR3 length equals 15 residues. V dropped 6 bases and J dropped 4; count of bases not matched to a gene: 7. CDR3 region: CASRMGQGGYNEQFF. The DNA of the CDR3 is TGTGCCAGTAGGATGGGACAGGGCGGGTACAATGAGCAGTTCTTC.

V is TRBV7-9 and J is TRBJ2-7, with no clear D. Deletions cut 8 bases from V and 0 bases from J, with 14 bases between. The CDR3 has 14 amino acids. Germline CDR1 SEHNR, CDR2 FQNEAQ (reference sequence). The CDR3 region is CASGVLSSSYEQYF. DNA for the CDR3: TGTGCCAGCGGCGTCCTTTCTAGCTCCTACGAGCAGTACTTC. The full variable domain, rest sourced from reference TRBV7-9 and TRBJ2-7, is DTGVSQNPRHKITKRGQNVTFRCDPISEHNRLYWYRQTLGQGPEFLTYFQNEAQLEKSRLLSDRFSAERPKGSFSTLEIQRTEQGDSAMYLCASGVLSSSYEQYFGPGTRLTVT.

CDR3: CASSQMRDTEQYF. The CDR3 DNA is TGTGCCAGCAGCCAGATGAGGGACACTGAGCAGTACTTC. The gene calls are TRBV4-2 and TRBJ2-7, with D possibly matching TRBD1 (6 bases). V lost 3 bases and J lost 7, with 13 bases in between. Per germline, CDR1 LGHNA and CDR2 YNFKEQ. CDR3 length equals 13 residues.

This chain joins TRBV27 and TRBJ2-3; TRBD1 aligns across 8 bases. J was trimmed by 2 bases and V by 1 base; bases with no gene match: 5. This CDR3 is 16 amino acids long. CDR1 is MNHEY, CDR2 SMNVEV, per germline (reference sequence). The CDR3 reads CASSLFPGGPTDTQYF. DNA for the CDR3: TGTGCCAGCAGTTTATTTCCAGGGGGCCCCACAGATACGCAGTATTTT.

V is TRBV5-4 and J is TRBJ2-7; weak D call: TRBD1 (5 bases). This CDR3 has 12 amino acids. Germline-derived CDR1 and CDR2 are SGHNT and YYREEE (reference sequence). Trimming removed 1 base from V and 3 bases from J, with 5 bases in between. Here the CDR3 reads CASSLTGYEQYF. CDR3 bases: TGTGCCAGCAGCTTGACAGGCTACGAGCAGTACTTC.

The chain carries TRBV13 and TRBJ2-7; D gene unclear. V was pared by 7 bases and J by 0 bases, with 16 bases between. The CDR3 extends over 15 amino acids. CDR1 and CDR2 (germline): PRHDT, FYEKMQ (reference sequence). Here the CDR3 reads CASIQLGRRSYEQYF. In DNA form, the CDR3 reads TGTGCCAGCATACAATTGGGCAGGCGCTCCTACGAGCAGTACTTC. The full variable domain, completed using reference TRBV13 and TRBJ2-7, is AAGVIQSPRHLIKEKRETATLKCYPIPRHDTVYWYQQGPGQDPQFLISFYEKMQSDKGSIPDRFSAQQFSDYHSELNMSSLELGDSALYFCASIQLGRRSYEQYFGPGTRLTVT.

This clone was detected once. The chain joins TRBV7-9 to TRBJ1-1; tentatively, D is TRBD1 (5 bases). Per the germline V gene, CDR1 is SEHNR and CDR2 is FQNEAQ (reference sequence). The CDR3 sequence is 14 residues long. V was trimmed by 1 base and J by 3 bases, leaving 9 bases between them. The DNA for the CDR3 is TGTGCCAGCAGCTTAGTAGGAGGGGACACTGAAGCTTTCTTT. As protein: CASSLVGGDTEAFF.

V is TRBV19 and J is TRBJ1-5; perhaps TRBD1 as D (6 bases). Trimming took 3 bases from V and 2 from J, leaving 14 bases between them. This CDR3 has 16 residues. CDR1 and CDR2 from the germline V gene are LNHDA and SQIVND (reference sequence). The CDR3 nucleotides are TGTGCCAGTAGTATCGCAGGGGTCCTTGGCAATCAGCCCCAGCATTTT. Protein product: CASSIAGVLGNQPQHF.